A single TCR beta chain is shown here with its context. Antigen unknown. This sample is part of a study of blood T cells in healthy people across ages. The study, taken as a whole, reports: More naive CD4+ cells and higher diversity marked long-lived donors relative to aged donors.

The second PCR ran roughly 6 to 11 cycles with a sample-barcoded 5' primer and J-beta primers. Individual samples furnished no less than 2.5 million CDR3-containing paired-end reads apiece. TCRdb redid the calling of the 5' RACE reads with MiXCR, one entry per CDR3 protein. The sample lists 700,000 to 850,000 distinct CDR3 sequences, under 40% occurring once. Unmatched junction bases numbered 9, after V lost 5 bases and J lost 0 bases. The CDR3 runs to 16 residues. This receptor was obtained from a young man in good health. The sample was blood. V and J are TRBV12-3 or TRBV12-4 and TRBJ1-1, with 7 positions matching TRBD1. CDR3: CASSNRGRIMNTEAFF. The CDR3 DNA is TGTGCCAGCAGTAACAGGGGCCGGATCATGAACACTGAAGCTTTCTTT.